The rows below give T cell receptor beta chains drawn from one sample of a study of response to subunit inactivated influenza vaccine. TCRdb recomputed calls from the RT-PCR reads with MiXCR, one row per CDR3 protein. The sample includes about 650,000 distinct CDR3 sequences, about 15% of them seen just once. The sample here was PBMCs from blood, taken roughly 13 days after vaccination. Source of these receptors: a man aged 50-59 years who received an inactivated influenza vaccine. Both conserved end residues are part of each CDR3. The D gene is left open where the match is weak. Size values are once, few and many counts, or a class for expanded clones, and some rows have none.

j_call: TRBJ2-1
clone_size: .
v_call: TRBV5-5
d_call: TRBD2
cdr3_length: 13
cdr3_nt: TGTGCCATCAGCTTTAGACTAGCGGATGAGCAGTTCTTC
cdr3_aa: CAISFRLADEQFF

j_call: TRBJ2-1
clone_size: .
v_call: TRBV20-1
d_call: .
cdr3_length: 14
cdr3_nt: TGCAGTGCTAGGATTTCGGGCCTCCTCAATGAGCAGTTCTTC
cdr3_aa: CSARISGLLNEQFF

j_call: TRBJ2-1
clone_size: .
v_call: TRBV28
d_call: TRBD2
cdr3_length: 14
cdr3_nt: TGTGCCAGCCGGCAAGAGCGGGAAAATCGTGAGCAGTTCTTC
cdr3_aa: CASRQERENREQFF

j_call: TRBJ2-3
clone_size: medium-sized
v_call: TRBV7-8
d_call: TRBD2
cdr3_length: 15
cdr3_nt: TGTGCCAGCAGCTTAACGGGGGGGCTCGCAGATACGCAGTATTTT
cdr3_aa: CASSLTGGLADTQYF

j_call: TRBJ2-3
clone_size: .
v_call: TRBV7-9
d_call: .
cdr3_length: 16
cdr3_nt: TGTGCCAGCAGCTTATCTGCCGGGGTTACTCACGGTACGCAGTATTTT
cdr3_aa: CASSLSAGVTHGTQYF

j_call: TRBJ2-7
clone_size: .
v_call: TRBV28
d_call: TRBD1
cdr3_length: 15
cdr3_nt: TGTGCCAGCAGTTTCGGGACAGGGGGGTACTACGAGCAGTACTTC
cdr3_aa: CASSFGTGGYYEQYF

j_call: TRBJ2-5
clone_size: .
v_call: TRBV25-1
d_call: .
cdr3_length: 16
cdr3_nt: TGTGCCAGCAGTGAAGTTGGACGGGAAACGGGGGAGACCCAGTACTTC
cdr3_aa: CASSEVGRETGETQYF

j_call: TRBJ2-7
clone_size: few
v_call: TRBV21-1
d_call: .
cdr3_length: 16
cdr3_nt: TGTGCCAGCAGCATTGGACTAGCGGGGGGACCTTACGAGCAGTACTTC
cdr3_aa: CASSIGLAGGPYEQYF

j_call: TRBJ2-3
clone_size: .
v_call: TRBV11-1
d_call: .
cdr3_length: 14
cdr3_nt: TGTGCCAGCAGCTTTGGACCAGGCACAGATACGCAGTATTTT
cdr3_aa: CASSFGPGTDTQYF

j_call: TRBJ2-7
clone_size: .
v_call: TRBV5-1
d_call: TRBD1
cdr3_length: 16
cdr3_nt: TGCGCCAGCAGCTTGCCGAGACAGGGGCACACCTACGAGCAGTACTTC
cdr3_aa: CASSLPRQGHTYEQYF

j_call: TRBJ2-2
clone_size: once
v_call: TRBV12-5
d_call: .
cdr3_length: 14
cdr3_nt: TGTGCTAGTGGTGGGGGGCTCGACACCGGGGAGCTGTTTTTT
cdr3_aa: CASGGGLDTGELFF

j_call: TRBJ2-5
clone_size: few
v_call: TRBV7-8
d_call: TRBD1
cdr3_length: 17
cdr3_nt: TGTGCCAGCAGCTTGAGGGACAGGGGAATAGGAAAAGAGACCCAGTACTTC
cdr3_aa: CASSLRDRGIGKETQYF

j_call: TRBJ2-7
clone_size: few
v_call: TRBV29-1
d_call: .
cdr3_length: 13
cdr3_nt: TGCAGCGTTGAAATGGGCCCGAGCTACGAGCAGTACTTC
cdr3_aa: CSVEMGPSYEQYF

j_call: TRBJ1-2
clone_size: .
v_call: TRBV12-3/TRBV12-4
d_call: .
cdr3_length: 12
cdr3_nt: TGTGCCAGCAGCGGGGAGACCTATGGCTACACCTTC
cdr3_aa: CASSGETYGYTF

j_call: TRBJ2-3
clone_size: .
v_call: TRBV3-1
d_call: .
cdr3_length: 13
cdr3_nt: TGTGCCAGCTGCCCGCGGTACACAGATACGCAGTATTTT
cdr3_aa: CASCPRYTDTQYF

j_call: TRBJ2-1
clone_size: .
v_call: TRBV7-9
d_call: .
cdr3_length: 12
cdr3_nt: TGTGCCAGCAGCTTAATCCTCCTGGAGCAGTTCTTC
cdr3_aa: CASSLILLEQFF

j_call: TRBJ1-1
clone_size: many
v_call: TRBV25-1
d_call: .
cdr3_length: 14
cdr3_nt: TGTGCCAGCAGTGAGGAGGGGCCGGTCACTGAAGCTTTCTTT
cdr3_aa: CASSEEGPVTEAFF

j_call: TRBJ2-3
clone_size: .
v_call: TRBV11-2
d_call: .
cdr3_length: 12
cdr3_nt: TGTGCCAGCAGCTTACGGAGGAATACGCAGTATTTT
cdr3_aa: CASSLRRNTQYF

j_call: TRBJ2-7
clone_size: .
v_call: TRBV27
d_call: .
cdr3_length: 13
cdr3_nt: TGTGCCAGTAGCATAGGGATTTTCTACGAGCAGTACTTC
cdr3_aa: CASSIGIFYEQYF

j_call: TRBJ2-6
clone_size: few
v_call: TRBV5-5
d_call: .
cdr3_length: 15
cdr3_nt: TGTGCCAGCAGCTTTCAGGGTTACGGGGCCAACGTCCTGACTTTC
cdr3_aa: CASSFQGYGANVLTF

j_call: TRBJ2-1
clone_size: few
v_call: TRBV28
d_call: .
cdr3_length: 14
cdr3_nt: TGTGCCACCCACTCCGGTGGGTCCTACAATGAGCAGTTCTTC
cdr3_aa: CATHSGGSYNEQFF

j_call: TRBJ2-2
clone_size: many
v_call: TRBV7-8
d_call: TRBD2
cdr3_length: 16
cdr3_nt: TGTGCCAGCAGCTCGGGACTAGCGGGAGTTACCGGGGAGCTGTTTTTT
cdr3_aa: CASSSGLAGVTGELFF

j_call: TRBJ2-5
clone_size: .
v_call: TRBV2
d_call: TRBD1
cdr3_length: 13
cdr3_nt: TGTGCCAGCAGCCGACAGGGGTGGGGGACCCAGTACTTC
cdr3_aa: CASSRQGWGTQYF

j_call: TRBJ2-7
clone_size: few
v_call: TRBV28
d_call: TRBD2
cdr3_length: 16
cdr3_nt: TGTGCCAGCATGGCGGCTAGCGGGGGATTCTCCTACGAGCAGTACTTC
cdr3_aa: CASMAASGGFSYEQYF

j_call: TRBJ2-1
clone_size: .
v_call: TRBV10-3
d_call: TRBD1
cdr3_length: 17
cdr3_nt: TGTGCCATCAGTGACCCTCAGAACAGGGGGACCTACAATGAGCAGTTCTTC
cdr3_aa: CAISDPQNRGTYNEQFF

j_call: TRBJ2-5
clone_size: .
v_call: TRBV7-7
d_call: TRBD1
cdr3_length: 14
cdr3_nt: TGTGCCAGCAGCTCCTACGACAGGGAAGAGACCCAGTACTTC
cdr3_aa: CASSSYDREETQYF

j_call: TRBJ2-7
clone_size: few
v_call: TRBV6-1
d_call: TRBD1
cdr3_length: 16
cdr3_nt: TGTGCCAGCAGTGAACTGCCGGGACAGGCGACCTACGAGCAGTACTTC
cdr3_aa: CASSELPGQATYEQYF

j_call: TRBJ2-7
clone_size: .
v_call: TRBV12-3/TRBV12-4
d_call: TRBD1
cdr3_length: 18
cdr3_nt: TGTGCCAGCAGCTCCAGCCTGTGGTCGACAGGGATCTTCTACGAGCAGTACTTC
cdr3_aa: CASSSSLWSTGIFYEQYF

j_call: TRBJ2-4
clone_size: .
v_call: TRBV28
d_call: .
cdr3_length: 17
cdr3_nt: TGTGCCAGCAGTTTGCGGGACAACTTTTTCGTTGCGAACATTCAGTACTTC
cdr3_aa: CASSLRDNFFVANIQYF

j_call: TRBJ2-3
clone_size: few
v_call: TRBV28
d_call: TRBD1
cdr3_length: 16
cdr3_nt: TGTGCCAGCAGTTCCACCGGGACAGGGGCCACAGATACGCAGTATTTT
cdr3_aa: CASSSTGTGATDTQYF

j_call: TRBJ2-1
clone_size: few
v_call: TRBV3-1
d_call: TRBD2
cdr3_length: 16
cdr3_nt: TGTGCCAGCAGCCGTTTAACTAGCGGGATCTACAATGAGCAGTTCTTC
cdr3_aa: CASSRLTSGIYNEQFF

j_call: TRBJ2-5
clone_size: .
v_call: TRBV3-1
d_call: .
cdr3_length: 20
cdr3_nt: TGTGCCAGCAGACGACACAGACAGGGGGAGACTAGCGGAGCTACGGAGACCCAGTACTTC
cdr3_aa: CASRRHRQGETSGATETQYF

j_call: TRBJ1-6
clone_size: .
v_call: TRBV5-1
d_call: .
cdr3_length: 15
cdr3_nt: TGCGCCAGCAGCTTGGATGCAGGAGATAATTCACCCCTCCACTTT
cdr3_aa: CASSLDAGDNSPLHF

j_call: TRBJ2-7
clone_size: few
v_call: TRBV11-2
d_call: .
cdr3_length: 12
cdr3_nt: TGTGCCAGCAGCTTAAGTAGGGTCGAGCAGTACTTC
cdr3_aa: CASSLSRVEQYF

j_call: TRBJ2-5
clone_size: few
v_call: TRBV10-3
d_call: .
cdr3_length: 13
cdr3_nt: TGTGCCATCAGCCGACTAGACCAAGAGACCCAGTACTTC
cdr3_aa: CAISRLDQETQYF

j_call: TRBJ1-6
clone_size: many
v_call: TRBV20-1
d_call: .
cdr3_length: 13
cdr3_nt: TGCAGTGCTAGTTGGGGATATAATTCACCCCTCCACTTT
cdr3_aa: CSASWGYNSPLHF

j_call: TRBJ2-2
clone_size: .
v_call: TRBV20-1
d_call: TRBD2
cdr3_length: 14
cdr3_nt: TGCAGTGCTAGAGATCGGGGGGTCACCGGGGAGCTGTTTTTT
cdr3_aa: CSARDRGVTGELFF

j_call: TRBJ1-6
clone_size: .
v_call: TRBV11-2
d_call: .
cdr3_length: 14
cdr3_nt: TGTGCCAGCAGCTTCTCGGGTGGGGATTCACCCCTCCACTTT
cdr3_aa: CASSFSGGDSPLHF

j_call: TRBJ2-3
clone_size: many
v_call: TRBV7-2
d_call: .
cdr3_length: 16
cdr3_nt: TGTGCCAGCAGCCCCCAGGGTACACTATCCACAGATACGCAGTATTTT
cdr3_aa: CASSPQGTLSTDTQYF

j_call: TRBJ2-5
clone_size: many
v_call: TRBV7-8
d_call: TRBD2
cdr3_length: 15
cdr3_nt: TGTGCCAGCAGCGAGGGACTAGCGGGAGTAGAGACCCAGTACTTC
cdr3_aa: CASSEGLAGVETQYF

j_call: TRBJ1-2
clone_size: .
v_call: TRBV10-3
d_call: TRBD1
cdr3_length: 14
cdr3_nt: TGTGCCATCAGCCCGGGACAGGGGAACTATGGCTACACCTTC
cdr3_aa: CAISPGQGNYGYTF

j_call: TRBJ1-1
clone_size: .
v_call: TRBV5-1
d_call: TRBD1
cdr3_length: 16
cdr3_nt: TGCGCCAGCAGCTTGAGGTCCGGGACAGGGAACACTGAAGCTTTCTTT
cdr3_aa: CASSLRSGTGNTEAFF

j_call: TRBJ2-1
clone_size: once
v_call: TRBV20-1
d_call: TRBD2
cdr3_length: 14
cdr3_nt: TGCAGTGCTAGAGCTAGCGGGAGGGTGGATGAGCAGTTCTTC
cdr3_aa: CSARASGRVDEQFF

j_call: TRBJ1-1
clone_size: few
v_call: TRBV7-9
d_call: .
cdr3_length: 13
cdr3_nt: TGTGCCAGCAGCTTAAATGCCGGGAAAGAAGCTTTCTTT
cdr3_aa: CASSLNAGKEAFF

j_call: TRBJ2-5
clone_size: many
v_call: TRBV3-1
d_call: .
cdr3_length: 16
cdr3_nt: TGTGCCAGCAGCCAAGAGGCCAGGGCTTACCAAGAGACCCAGTACTTC
cdr3_aa: CASSQEARAYQETQYF

j_call: TRBJ2-3
clone_size: few
v_call: TRBV7-8
d_call: .
cdr3_length: 13
cdr3_nt: TGTGCCAGCAGCTCCCCAGGGGCTGGTACGCAGTATTTT
cdr3_aa: CASSSPGAGTQYF

j_call: TRBJ1-4
clone_size: many
v_call: TRBV12-3/TRBV12-4
d_call: .
cdr3_length: 14
cdr3_nt: TGTGCCAGCAGTTTGAGGCAGGGTAATGAAAAACTGTTTTTT
cdr3_aa: CASSLRQGNEKLFF

j_call: TRBJ2-7
clone_size: .
v_call: TRBV29-1
d_call: TRBD1
cdr3_length: 14
cdr3_nt: TGCAGCGTTGAACAGGACAGGGTACCCTACGAGCAGTACTTC
cdr3_aa: CSVEQDRVPYEQYF

j_call: TRBJ1-1
clone_size: .
v_call: TRBV5-5
d_call: .
cdr3_length: 13
cdr3_nt: TGTGCCAGCAGACTCTCCCCGGGCACTGAAGCTTTCTTT
cdr3_aa: CASRLSPGTEAFF

j_call: TRBJ2-3
clone_size: .
v_call: TRBV9
d_call: .
cdr3_length: 14
cdr3_nt: TGTGCCAGCAGCGTAGTGGGTAGCACAGATACGCAGTATTTT
cdr3_aa: CASSVVGSTDTQYF

j_call: TRBJ2-7
clone_size: .
v_call: TRBV28
d_call: TRBD1
cdr3_length: 14
cdr3_nt: TGTGCCAGCAGTAGACAGGGGAGTGGCTACGAGCAGTACTTC
cdr3_aa: CASSRQGSGYEQYF

j_call: TRBJ1-6
clone_size: .
v_call: TRBV20-1
d_call: .
cdr3_length: 14
cdr3_nt: TGCAGTGCTAGAGCGGGGGCGCGCAATTCACCCCTCCACTTT
cdr3_aa: CSARAGARNSPLHF

j_call: TRBJ1-5
clone_size: few
v_call: TRBV20-1
d_call: .
cdr3_length: 16
cdr3_nt: TGCAGTGCTAGACCCCTTGGGCAGGCTCACAATCAGCCCCAGCATTTT
cdr3_aa: CSARPLGQAHNQPQHF

j_call: TRBJ1-1
clone_size: .
v_call: TRBV4-1
d_call: .
cdr3_length: 15
cdr3_nt: TGCGCCAGCAGCCAGAATATCGGTAGTTCCACTGAAGCTTTCTTT
cdr3_aa: CASSQNIGSSTEAFF

j_call: TRBJ2-5
clone_size: few
v_call: TRBV7-3
d_call: .
cdr3_length: 15
cdr3_nt: TGTGCCAGCAGTATCGCCTCCGGGGAGATTGAGACCCAGTACTTC
cdr3_aa: CASSIASGEIETQYF